This TCR beta chain is from a study of cytomegalovirus exposure and HLA in healthy donors. The study's findings and limits: Previous analysis showed most TCR beta V segments were productive about 87% or about 30% of the time. It emerged from a later analysis that several of the most significant clusters appeared to be linked to common viral pathogens. Investigators reported 150 to 200 TCR beta chains as tied to cytomegalovirus.

Details on this clone: As yet, its antigen is unknown.

It was with 60 Vbeta and 13 Jbeta primers that the PCR ran. Measured with immunoSEQ multiplex PCR; TCRdb has only the in-frame clones, and not every one. The sample lists around 62,000 clones, roughly 75% occurring once. CDR1 is WNHNN and CDR2 is SYGVQD in the germline V gene (reference sequence). The CDR3 has 14 amino acids. V lost 2 bases to trimming and J lost 1 base, with 7 bases between them. The sample taken for sequencing was PBMCs. The sequence derives from a man in his sixties in good health and CMV-seropositive. This rearrangement joins TRBV10-1 to TRBJ2-3; no reliable D call. CDR3 protein: CASSESGRTDTQYF. CDR3 bases: TGCGCCAGCAGTGAGAGTGGCCGCACAGATACGCAGTATTTT.